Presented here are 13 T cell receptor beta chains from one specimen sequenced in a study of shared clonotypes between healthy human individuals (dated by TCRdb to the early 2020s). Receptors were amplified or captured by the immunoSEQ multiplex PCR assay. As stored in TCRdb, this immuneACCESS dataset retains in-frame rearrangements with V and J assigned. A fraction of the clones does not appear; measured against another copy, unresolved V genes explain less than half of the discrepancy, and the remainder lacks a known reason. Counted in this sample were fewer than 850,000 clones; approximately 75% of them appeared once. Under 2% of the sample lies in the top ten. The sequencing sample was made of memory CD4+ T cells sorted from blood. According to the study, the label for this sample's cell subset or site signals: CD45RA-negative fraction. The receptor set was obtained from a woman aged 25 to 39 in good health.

The CDR3 sequence: CASSRQSSGIYEQYF. DNA of the CDR3: TGTGCCAGCAGCCGCCAATCTAGCGGGATCTACGAGCAGTACTTC. The chain has TRBV14 and TRBJ2-7, with TRBD2 matching over 9 bases. The germline CDR1 and CDR2 sequences are SGHDN and FVKESK. The CDR3 contains 15 residues. Germline trimming cut 4 bases from V and 3 bases from J; bases unmatched to any gene: 7.

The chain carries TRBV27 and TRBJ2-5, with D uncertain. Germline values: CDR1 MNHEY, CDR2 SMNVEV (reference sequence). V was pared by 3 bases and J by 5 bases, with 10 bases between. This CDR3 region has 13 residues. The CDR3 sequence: CASSFRAGETQYF. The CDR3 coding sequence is TGTGCCAGCAGTTTCCGAGCCGGGGAGACCCAGTACTTC.

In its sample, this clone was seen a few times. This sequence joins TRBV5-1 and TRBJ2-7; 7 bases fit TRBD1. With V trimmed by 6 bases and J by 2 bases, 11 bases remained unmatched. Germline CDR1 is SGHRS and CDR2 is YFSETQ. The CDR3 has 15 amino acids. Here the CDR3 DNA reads TGCGCCAGCACCCCGGGACAGTGGGGCCCCTACGAGCAGTACTTC. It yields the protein CASTPGQWGPYEQYF.

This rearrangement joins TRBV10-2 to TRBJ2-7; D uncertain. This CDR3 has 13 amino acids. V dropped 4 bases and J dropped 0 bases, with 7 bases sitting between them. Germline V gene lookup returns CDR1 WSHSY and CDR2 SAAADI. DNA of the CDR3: TGCGCCAGCAGTGTCTCGAGCTCCTACGAGCAGTACTTC. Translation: CASSVSSSYEQYF.

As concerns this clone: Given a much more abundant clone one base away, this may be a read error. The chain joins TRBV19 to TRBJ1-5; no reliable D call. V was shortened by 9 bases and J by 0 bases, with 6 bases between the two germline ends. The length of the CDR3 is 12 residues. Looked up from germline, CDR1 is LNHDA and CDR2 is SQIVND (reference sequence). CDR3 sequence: CASGPSNQPQHF. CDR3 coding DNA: TGTGCCAGCGGGCCTAGCAATCAGCCCCAGCATTTT.

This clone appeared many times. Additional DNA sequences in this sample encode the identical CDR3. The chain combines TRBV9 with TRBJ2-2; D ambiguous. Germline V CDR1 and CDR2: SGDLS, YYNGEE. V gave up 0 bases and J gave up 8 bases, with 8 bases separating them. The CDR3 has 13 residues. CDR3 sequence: CASSVGPSGELFF. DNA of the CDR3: TGTGCCAGCAGCGTAGGGCCCTCTGGGGAGCTGTTTTTT.

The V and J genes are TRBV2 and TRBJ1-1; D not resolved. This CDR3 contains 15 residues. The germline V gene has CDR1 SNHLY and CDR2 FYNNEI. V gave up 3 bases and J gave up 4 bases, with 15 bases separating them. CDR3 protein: CASSENGRSSTEAFF. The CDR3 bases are TGTGCCAGCAGTGAGAACGGCCGGTCGAGCACTGAAGCTTTCTTT.

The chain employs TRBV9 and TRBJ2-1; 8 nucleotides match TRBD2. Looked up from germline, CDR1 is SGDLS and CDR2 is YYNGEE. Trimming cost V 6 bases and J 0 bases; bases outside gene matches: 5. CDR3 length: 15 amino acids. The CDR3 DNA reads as TGTGCCAGCACTTCGGGGGGGAACTCCTACAATGAGCAGTTCTTC. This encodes CASTSGGNSYNEQFF.

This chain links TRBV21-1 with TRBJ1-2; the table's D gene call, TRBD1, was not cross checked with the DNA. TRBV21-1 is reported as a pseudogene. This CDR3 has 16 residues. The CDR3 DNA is TGTGCCAGCAGATCCCTTAACAGGTTCTCGAACTATGGCTACACCTTC. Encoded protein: CASRSLNRFSNYGYTF.

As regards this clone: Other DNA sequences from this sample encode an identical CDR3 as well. The DNA for the CDR3 is TGCGCCAGCAGCTTACTCCCCGGGGAGCTGTTTTTT. Translation gives CASSLLPGELFF. The chain couples TRBV5-1 to TRBJ2-2; D gene uncertain. Germline V lookup: CDR1 SGHRS, CDR2 YFSETQ. Trimming left V 2 bases short and J 6 bases short, with 5 bases between. This CDR3 has 12 residues.

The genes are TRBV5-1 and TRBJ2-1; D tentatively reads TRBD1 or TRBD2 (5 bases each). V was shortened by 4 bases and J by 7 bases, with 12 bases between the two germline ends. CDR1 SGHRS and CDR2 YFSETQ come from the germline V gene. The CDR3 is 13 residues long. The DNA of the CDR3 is TGCGCCAGCAGCATAGGGACGCCAAATGAGCAGTTCTTC. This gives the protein CASSIGTPNEQFF.

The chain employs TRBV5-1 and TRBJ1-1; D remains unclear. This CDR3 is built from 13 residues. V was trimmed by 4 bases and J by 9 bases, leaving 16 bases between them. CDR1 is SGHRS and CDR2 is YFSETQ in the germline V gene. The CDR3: CASSGGPGGQAFF. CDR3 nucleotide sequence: TGCGCCAGCAGCGGAGGGCCAGGCGGACAAGCTTTCTTT.

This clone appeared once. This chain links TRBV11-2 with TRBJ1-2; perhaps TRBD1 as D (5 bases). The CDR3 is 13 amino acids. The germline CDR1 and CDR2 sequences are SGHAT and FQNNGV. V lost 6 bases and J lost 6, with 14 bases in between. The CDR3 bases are TGTGCCAGCAGTCCAGGGACGAAAGATGGCTACACCTTC. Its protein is CASSPGTKDGYTF.